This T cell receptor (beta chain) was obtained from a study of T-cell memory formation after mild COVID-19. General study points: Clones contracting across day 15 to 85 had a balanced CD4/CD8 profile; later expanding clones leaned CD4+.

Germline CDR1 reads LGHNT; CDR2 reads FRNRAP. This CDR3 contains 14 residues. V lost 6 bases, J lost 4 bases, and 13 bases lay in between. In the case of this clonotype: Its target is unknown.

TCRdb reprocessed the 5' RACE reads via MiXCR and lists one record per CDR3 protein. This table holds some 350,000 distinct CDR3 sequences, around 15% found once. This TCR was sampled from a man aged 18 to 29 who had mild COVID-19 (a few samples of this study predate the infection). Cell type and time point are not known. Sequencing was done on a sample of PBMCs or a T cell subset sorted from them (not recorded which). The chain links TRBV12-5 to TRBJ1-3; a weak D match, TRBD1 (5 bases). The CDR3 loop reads CASGSGDGGNTIYF. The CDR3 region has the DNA TGTGCTAGTGGCTCCGGGGACGGCGGAAACACCATATATTTT. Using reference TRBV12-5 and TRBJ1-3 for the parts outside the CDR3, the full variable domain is DARVTQTPRHKVTEMGQEVTMRCQPILGHNTVFWYRQTMMQGLELLAYFRNRAPLDDSGMPKDRFSAEMPDATLATLKIQPSEPRDSAVYFCASGSGDGGNTIYFGEGSWLTVV.